This TCR beta chain was obtained from a study of blood T cell repertoires in COVID-19. As for the study in general: PBMCs, B-cell-depleted T cells, or T cells were the source of the cDNA or gDNA that made up the material.

Germline V gene sequence: CDR1 SGDLS, CDR2 YYNGEE. V lost 2 bases and J lost 6, with 12 bases in between. CDR3 length: 14 amino acids. In the authors' methods: Cell counts per sample came from amplifying reference gene primers. Assay: immunoSEQ multiplex PCR; the TCRdb copy retains only in-frame clones and omits some. Clone size and V and J calls were adopted from that table, with D and trimming inferred from the DNA. The repertoire holds over 45,000 clones, roughly 80% seen once, with 5.9% in the top ten. Sequencing was performed on peripheral blood. The source is a human donor in a cohort sampled during active or convalescent COVID-19. V and J are TRBV9 and TRBJ2-4, with a tentative D call TRBD1 (6 bases). The CDR3 here is CASSVTGWGNIQYF. The CDR3 region has the DNA TGTGCCAGCAGCGTTACAGGGTGGGGAAACATTCAGTACTTC. Full variable domain (missing parts from reference TRBV9 and TRBJ2-4): DSGVTQTPKHLITATGQRVTLRCSPRSGDLSVYWYQQSLDQGLQFLIQYYNGEERAKGNILERFSAQQFPDLHSELNLSSLELGDSALYFCASSVTGWGNIQYFGAGTRLSVL.